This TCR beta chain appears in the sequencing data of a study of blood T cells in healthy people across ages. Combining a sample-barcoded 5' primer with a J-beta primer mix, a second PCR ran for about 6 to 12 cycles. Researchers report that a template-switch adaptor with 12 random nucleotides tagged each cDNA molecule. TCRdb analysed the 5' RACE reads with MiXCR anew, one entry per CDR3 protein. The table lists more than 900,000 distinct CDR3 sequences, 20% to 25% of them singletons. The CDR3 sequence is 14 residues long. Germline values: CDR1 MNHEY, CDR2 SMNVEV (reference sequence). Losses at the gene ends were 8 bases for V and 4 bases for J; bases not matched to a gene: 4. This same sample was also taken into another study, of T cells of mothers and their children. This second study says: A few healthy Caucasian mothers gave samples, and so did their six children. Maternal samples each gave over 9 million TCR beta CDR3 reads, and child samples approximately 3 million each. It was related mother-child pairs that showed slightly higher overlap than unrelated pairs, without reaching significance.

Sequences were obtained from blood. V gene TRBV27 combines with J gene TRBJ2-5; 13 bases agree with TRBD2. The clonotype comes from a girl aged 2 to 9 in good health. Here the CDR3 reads CASGGLAGRETQYF. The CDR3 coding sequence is TGTGCCAGCGGGGGACTAGCGGGGAGAGAGACCCAGTACTTC.